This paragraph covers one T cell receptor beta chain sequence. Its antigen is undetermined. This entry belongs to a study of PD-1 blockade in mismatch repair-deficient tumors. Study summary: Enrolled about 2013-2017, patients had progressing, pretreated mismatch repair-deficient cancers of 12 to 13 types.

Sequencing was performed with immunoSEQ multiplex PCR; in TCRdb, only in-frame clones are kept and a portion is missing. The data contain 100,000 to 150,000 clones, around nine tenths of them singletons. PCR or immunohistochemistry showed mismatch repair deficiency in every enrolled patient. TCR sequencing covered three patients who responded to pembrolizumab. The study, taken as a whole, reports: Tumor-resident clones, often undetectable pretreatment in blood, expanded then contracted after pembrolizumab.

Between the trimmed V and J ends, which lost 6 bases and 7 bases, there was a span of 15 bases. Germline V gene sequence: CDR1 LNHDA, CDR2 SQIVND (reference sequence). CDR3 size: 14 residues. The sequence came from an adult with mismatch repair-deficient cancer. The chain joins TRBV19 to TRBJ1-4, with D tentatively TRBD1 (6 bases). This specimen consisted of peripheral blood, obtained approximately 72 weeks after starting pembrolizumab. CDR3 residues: CASSKWTEAEKLFF. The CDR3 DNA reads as TGTGCCAGTAGCAAGTGGACAGAAGCTGAAAAACTGTTTTTT.